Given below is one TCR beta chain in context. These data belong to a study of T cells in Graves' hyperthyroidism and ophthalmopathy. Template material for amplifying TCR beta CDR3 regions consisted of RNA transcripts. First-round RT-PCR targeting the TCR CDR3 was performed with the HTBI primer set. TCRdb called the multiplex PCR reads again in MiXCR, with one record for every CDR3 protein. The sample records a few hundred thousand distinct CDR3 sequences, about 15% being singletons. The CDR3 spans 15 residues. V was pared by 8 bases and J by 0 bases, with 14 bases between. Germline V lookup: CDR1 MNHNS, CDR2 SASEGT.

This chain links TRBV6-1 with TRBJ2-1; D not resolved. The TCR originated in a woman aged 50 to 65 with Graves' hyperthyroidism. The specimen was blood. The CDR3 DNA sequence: TGTGCCAGCTTAGAGACACCGAGCTCCTACAATGAGCAGTTCTTC. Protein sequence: CASLETPSSYNEQFF.